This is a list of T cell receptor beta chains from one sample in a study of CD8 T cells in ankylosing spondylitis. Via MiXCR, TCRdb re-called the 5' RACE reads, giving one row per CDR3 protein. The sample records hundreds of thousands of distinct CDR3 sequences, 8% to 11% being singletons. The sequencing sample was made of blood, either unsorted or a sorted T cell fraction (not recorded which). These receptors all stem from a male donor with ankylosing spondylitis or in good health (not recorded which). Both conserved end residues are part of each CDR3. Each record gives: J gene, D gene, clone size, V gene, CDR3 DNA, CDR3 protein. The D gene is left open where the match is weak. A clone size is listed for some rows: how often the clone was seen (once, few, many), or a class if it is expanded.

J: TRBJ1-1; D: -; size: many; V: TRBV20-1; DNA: TGCAGTTCATTTCCGGGAGGGGAAAACACTGAAGCTTTCTTT; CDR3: CSSFPGGENTEAFF
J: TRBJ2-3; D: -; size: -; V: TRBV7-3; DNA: TGTGCCAGCAGCTTAAGCGGTCCCCCGGCAGATACGCAGTATTTT; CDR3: CASSLSGPPADTQYF
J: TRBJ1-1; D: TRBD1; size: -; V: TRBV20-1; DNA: TGCAGGGCGACAGGGCAGCCACGAATGAACACTGAAGCTTTCTTT; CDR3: CRATGQPRMNTEAFF
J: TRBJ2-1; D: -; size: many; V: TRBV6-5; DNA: TGTGCCAGCAGTTACGTGAGGGGGGATAACAATGAGCAGTTCTTC; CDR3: CASSYVRGDNNEQFF
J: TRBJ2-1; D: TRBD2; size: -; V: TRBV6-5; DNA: TGTGCCAGCAGTTTTCGTCGGACTAGCGGGGGGGCCTACAATGAGCAGTTCTTC; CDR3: CASSFRRTSGGAYNEQFF
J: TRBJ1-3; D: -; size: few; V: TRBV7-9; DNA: TGTGCCAGCAGCCCTTATGGGCAATCTGGAAACACCATATATTTT; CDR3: CASSPYGQSGNTIYF
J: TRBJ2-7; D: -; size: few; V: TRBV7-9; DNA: TGTGCCAGCAGCTTAGTAATACAGGGTAAGGTCTACGAGCAGTACTTC; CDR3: CASSLVIQGKVYEQYF
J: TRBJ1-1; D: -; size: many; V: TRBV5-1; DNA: TGCGCCAGCAGCTCAAGGGCGGGAGGACTCCACACTGAAGCTTTCTTT; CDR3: CASSSRAGGLHTEAFF
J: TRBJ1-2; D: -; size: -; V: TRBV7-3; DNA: TGTGCCAGCAGCTTAGGTCCGGGGGCAGACTATGGCTACACCTTC; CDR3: CASSLGPGADYGYTF
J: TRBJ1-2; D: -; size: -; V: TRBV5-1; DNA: TGCGCCAGCAGCGCCCAGGGGCAGTCTAACTATGGCTACACCTTC; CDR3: CASSAQGQSNYGYTF
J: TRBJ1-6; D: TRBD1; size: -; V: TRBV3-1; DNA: TGTGCCAGCAGCTTGGGACAGGGGATCTATAATTCACCCCTCCACTTT; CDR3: CASSLGQGIYNSPLHF
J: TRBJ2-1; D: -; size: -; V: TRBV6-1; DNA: TGTGCCAGCCAGGGGGGACAGCACTACAATGAGCAGTTCTTC; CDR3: CASQGGQHYNEQFF
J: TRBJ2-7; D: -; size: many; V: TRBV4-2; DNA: TGTGCCAGCAGCCAGGCCCCATCGGCGGAGTACGAGCAGTACTTC; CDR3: CASSQAPSAEYEQYF
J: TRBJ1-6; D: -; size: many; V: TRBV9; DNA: TGTGCCAGCGGCGGAGGCGTTAATTCACCCCTCCACTTT; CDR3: CASGGGVNSPLHF
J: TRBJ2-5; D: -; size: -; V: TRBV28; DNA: TGTGCCAGCAGTTTGGGAACTAGCAGGCAAGAGACCCAGTACTTC; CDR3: CASSLGTSRQETQYF
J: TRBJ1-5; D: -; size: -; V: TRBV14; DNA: TGTGCCAGCAGCCAAGAAAAAGGACCCCAGCATTTT; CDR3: CASSQEKGPQHF
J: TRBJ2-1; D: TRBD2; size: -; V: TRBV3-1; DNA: TGTGCCAGCAGCCCAGCCCGCACTAGCGCGCCGAGCTCCTACAATGAGCAGTTCTTC; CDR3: CASSPARTSAPSSYNEQFF
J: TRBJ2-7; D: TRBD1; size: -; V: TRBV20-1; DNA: TGCAGTGCTAGGTTCCCGGGACAGGGGGGTTACGAGCAGTACTTC; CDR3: CSARFPGQGGYEQYF
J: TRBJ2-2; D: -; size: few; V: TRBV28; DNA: TGTGCCAGCAGTTTACGACTCCCTAACACCGGGGAGCTGTTTTTT; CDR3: CASSLRLPNTGELFF
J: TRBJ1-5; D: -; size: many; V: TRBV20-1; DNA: TGCAGTGCTAGAAGCAGCAGGGACCCTAATCAGCCCCAGCATTTT; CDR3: CSARSSRDPNQPQHF
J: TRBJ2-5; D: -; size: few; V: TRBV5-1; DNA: TGCGCCAGCAGCCGTACCAACAGCTTAGAGACCCAGTCCTTC; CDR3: CASSRTNSLETQSF
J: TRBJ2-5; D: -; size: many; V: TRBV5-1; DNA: TGCGCCAGCAGCTTGGCCCTCGCGCTCCAAGAGACCCAGTACTTC; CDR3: CASSLALALQETQYF
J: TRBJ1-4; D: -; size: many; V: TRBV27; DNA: TGTGCCAGAAGAGGGGCGATGGGCAGAGCAAATGCAACTAATGAAAAACTGTTTTTT; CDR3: CARRGAMGRANATNEKLFF
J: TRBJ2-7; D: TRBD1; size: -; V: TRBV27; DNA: TGTGCCAGCAGCAAGGGACAGGGCCCTACTACCTACGAGCAGTACTTC; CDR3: CASSKGQGPTTYEQYF
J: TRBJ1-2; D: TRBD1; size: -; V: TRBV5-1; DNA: TGCGCCAGCAGCTGGGCCGGGACAGGGGAAGATGGCTACACCTTC; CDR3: CASSWAGTGEDGYTF
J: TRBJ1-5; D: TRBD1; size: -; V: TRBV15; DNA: TGTGCCACCAGTGGGGACAGGGGGGAGGCTCAGCCCCAGCATTTT; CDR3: CATSGDRGEAQPQHF
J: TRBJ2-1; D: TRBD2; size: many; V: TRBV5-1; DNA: TGCGCCAGCAGCTTTACGGGGGGAGGCTACAATGAGCAGTTCTTC; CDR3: CASSFTGGGYNEQFF
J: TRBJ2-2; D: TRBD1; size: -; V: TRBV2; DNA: TGTGCCAGCACTCCATTGACAGGGGGCGGGGGGGAGCTGTTTTTT; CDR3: CASTPLTGGGGELFF
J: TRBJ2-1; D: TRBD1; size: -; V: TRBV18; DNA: TGTGCCAGCTCCCCGGGACAGTCATCCAATGAGCAGTTCTTC; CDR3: CASSPGQSSNEQFF
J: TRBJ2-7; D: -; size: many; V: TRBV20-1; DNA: TGCAGTGCCCCGCTCCTCTCCGAGCAGTACTTC; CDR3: CSAPLLSEQYF
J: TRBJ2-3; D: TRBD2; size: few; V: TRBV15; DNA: TGTGCCACCAGCAGAGATGGGCTAGCGGGGGCCCACACAGATACGCAGTATTTT; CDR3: CATSRDGLAGAHTDTQYF
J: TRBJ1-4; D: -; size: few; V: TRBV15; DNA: TGTGCCACCAGCAGAGTGCGACAGGCCCCAGAGAAACTGTTTTTT; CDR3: CATSRVRQAPEKLFF
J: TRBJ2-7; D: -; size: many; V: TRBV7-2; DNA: TGTGCCAGCAGCTTAGGTAGTTGGTTGGAGCAGTACTTC; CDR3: CASSLGSWLEQYF
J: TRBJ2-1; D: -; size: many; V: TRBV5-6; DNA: TGTGCCAGCAGCTTGTTTGGGGGACTCCACAATGAGCAGTTCTTC; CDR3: CASSLFGGLHNEQFF
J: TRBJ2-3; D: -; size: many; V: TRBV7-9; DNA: TGTGCCAGCAGCTCCACCGGGTTACCCCTGGTCGCAGATACGCAGTATTTT; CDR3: CASSSTGLPLVADTQYF
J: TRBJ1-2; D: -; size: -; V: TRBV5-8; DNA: TGTGCCAGCAGCCGCACAGGGATCCATGGCTACACCTTC; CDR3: CASSRTGIHGYTF
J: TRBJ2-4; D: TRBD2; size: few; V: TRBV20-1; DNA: TGCAGTGCTAGGAAGTCCGGGGGGGGAAACATTCAGTACTTC; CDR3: CSARKSGGGNIQYF
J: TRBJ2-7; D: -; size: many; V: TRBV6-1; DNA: TGTGCCAGCAGTGGGACGTTGGGAAGCTCCTACGAGCAGTACTTC; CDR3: CASSGTLGSSYEQYF
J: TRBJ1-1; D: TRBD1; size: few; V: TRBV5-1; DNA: TGCGCCAGCAGCTTTTCCAGGGACAGGGGGACCAACACTGAAGCTTTCTTT; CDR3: CASSFSRDRGTNTEAFF
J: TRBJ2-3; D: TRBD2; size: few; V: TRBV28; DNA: TGTGCCAGCAGCCGACTAGCAACGGATACGCAGTATTTT; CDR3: CASSRLATDTQYF